This is a list of T cell receptor beta chains from one sample in a study of cytomegalovirus exposure and HLA in healthy donors. The protocol was immunoSEQ multiplex PCR, while the TCRdb copy is restricted to in-frame clones and leaves out a portion. The sample shows around 200,000 clones, roughly 80% of them seen only once. Sequencing input: PBMCs. The receptors originated from a woman younger than 30 in good health and CMV-seronegative. CDR3s include the opening cysteine and the closing phenylalanine or tryptophan. The order of the fields is V gene, clone size, D gene, J gene, CDR3 protein, CDR3 DNA. D genes are given only for firm matches. Part of the rows lack a size; the others show once, few, many or a class for expanded clones.

TRBV5-6	once	-	TRBJ1-5	CASSLTGLSNQPQHF	TGTGCCAGCAGCTTAACAGGATTAAGCAATCAGCCCCAACATTTT
TRBV19	-	TRBD1	TRBJ1-2	CASRTGTGGSRSYGYTF	TGTGCCAGTCGTACCGGGACAGGGGGCTCCCGGTCCTATGGCTACACCTTC
TRBV7-2	-	-	TRBJ2-7	CASSTRGGLYEQYF	TGTGCCAGCAGCACGCGGGGTGGCCTCTACGAGCAGTACTTC
TRBV2	-	TRBD1	TRBJ1-2	CASSVTGPSNYGYTF	TGTGCCAGCAGTGTGACAGGGCCCAGCAACTATGGCTACACCTTC
TRBV7-9	-	-	TRBJ1-6	CASSLDFRSPLHF	TGTGCCAGCAGCTTAGACTTTCGTTCACCCCTCCACTTT
TRBV5-1	-	TRBD2	TRBJ2-4	CASSAGTSGSLAKNIQYF	TGCGCCAGCAGCGCGGGGACTAGCGGTTCCCTAGCCAAAAACATTCAGTACTTC
TRBV6-5	-	-	TRBJ1-2	CASSQPPGTNGYTF	TGTGCCAGCAGTCAACCTCCCGGGACAAATGGCTACACCTTC
TRBV7-6	-	TRBD2	TRBJ2-3	CASSVYTGGGGAVDTQYF	TGTGCCAGCAGCGTATACACCGGGGGCGGGGGGGCCGTAGATACGCAGTATTTT
TRBV7-7	-	TRBD1	TRBJ1-2	CASSLARGGAYGYTF	TGTGCTAGCAGCTTAGCGCGAGGGGGCGCTTATGGCTACACCTTC
TRBV28	-	-	TRBJ1-6	CASLNGLGTWDNSPLHF	TGTGCCAGCCTTAACGGACTGGGGACTTGGGATAATTCACCCCTCCACTTT
TRBV7-3	-	TRBD2	TRBJ2-7	CASSQTGGPSYEQYF	TGTGCCAGCAGCCAGACGGGGGGGCCCTCCTACGAGCAGTACTTC
TRBV5-6	-	TRBD1	TRBJ1-6	CASSLDRGFSPLHF	TGTGCCAGCAGCTTGGACAGGGGGTTTTCACCCCTCCACTTT
TRBV9	once	-	TRBJ1-5	CASSGSSGDQPQHF	TGTGCCAGCAGCGGTAGTTCGGGAGATCAGCCCCAGCATTTT
TRBV27	-	TRBD2	TRBJ2-7	CASSSKRERLWEQYF	TGTGCCAGCAGCTCAAAGCGGGAGAGGCTGTGGGAGCAGTACTTC
TRBV19	-	-	TRBJ1-1	CASRRWPGEGSTEAFF	TGTGCCAGTAGGAGGTGGCCAGGGGAGGGGAGCACTGAAGCTTTCTTT
TRBV18	-	TRBD1	TRBJ1-3	CASSPGQASSGNTIYF	TGTGCCAGCTCCCCGGGACAGGCAAGCTCTGGAAACACCATATATTTT
TRBV9	-	TRBD1	TRBJ1-3	CASSGTGGKSGNTIYF	TGTGCCAGCAGCGGGACAGGGGGCAAGTCTGGAAACACCATATATTTT
TRBV6-5	-	TRBD2	TRBJ2-7	CASKRGEGCEQYF	TGTGCCAGCAAACGGGGGGAAGGCTGCGAGCAGTACTTC
TRBV10-2	few	TRBD2	TRBJ2-3	CASRGNPGLDTDTQYF	TGCGCCAGCAGAGGTAATCCGGGACTAGACACAGATACGCAGTATTTT
TRBV28	-	TRBD1	TRBJ1-2	CASSLIVGDRFGGYTF	TGTGCCAGCAGTTTAATAGTGGGGGACAGGTTCGGTGGCTACACCTTC
TRBV7-3	once	TRBD2	TRBJ2-1	CASSTPTSGRNEQFF	TGTGCCAGCAGTACTCCGACTAGCGGGAGAAATGAGCAGTTCTTC
TRBV6-6	-	-	TRBJ2-3	CASSFRGESTDTQYF	TGTGCCAGCAGTTTCCGCGGGGAGAGCACAGATACGCAGTATTTT
TRBV7-3	few	TRBD2	TRBJ2-1	CASSLVSSGRGEQFF	TGTGCCAGCAGCTTGGTATCTAGCGGGAGGGGTGAGCAGTTCTTC
TRBV2	-	TRBD2	TRBJ2-3	CASLGTSGGAGDTQYF	TGTGCCAGCTTAGGGACTAGCGGGGGGGCCGGAGATACGCAGTATTTT
TRBV9	once	TRBD2	TRBJ2-2	CASSVVAAGAGELFF	TGTGCCAGCAGCGTAGTAGCGGCGGGGGCCGGGGAGCTGTTTTTT
TRBV28	-	-	TRBJ2-7	CASIGRFNEQYF	TGTGCCAGCATCGGCAGGTTTAACGAGCAGTACTTC
TRBV5-1	-	-	TRBJ1-2	CASSQNEGYTF	TGCGCCAGCAGCCAAAACGAGGGCTACACCTTC
TRBV25-1	-	-	TRBJ2-3	CASSDTPGRGGTDTQYF	TGTGCCAGCAGTGACACCCCGGGCAGGGGAGGGACAGATACGCAGTATTTT
TRBV2	-	TRBD1	TRBJ1-2	CASSDGQGASGYTF	TGTGCCAGCAGCGACGGACAGGGGGCAAGTGGCTACACCTTC
TRBV9	-	-	TRBJ2-7	CASSGSGLADEQYF	TGTGCCAGCAGCGGTTCCGGTCTAGCAGACGAGCAGTACTTC
TRBV5-1	-	-	TRBJ1-6	CASSLPLQESSPLHF	TGCGCCAGCAGCTTACCCCTACAGGAAAGCTCACCCCTCCACTTT
TRBV4-2	few	-	TRBJ1-1	CASSQEAGRLNTEAFF	TGTGCCAGCAGCCAAGAAGCGGGACGCCTAAACACTGAAGCTTTCTTT
TRBV27	-	TRBD1	TRBJ1-3	CASSLDRHSGNTIYF	TGTGCCAGCAGTTTGGACAGGCACTCTGGAAACACCATATATTTT
TRBV7-2	once	-	TRBJ2-6	CASSPAGANVLTF	TGTGCCAGCAGCCCCGCTGGGGCCAACGTCCTGACTTTC
TRBV5-1	few	-	TRBJ1-6	CASSLGAGNSPLHF	TGCGCCAGCAGCTTGGGGGCGGGTAATTCACCCCTCCACTTT
TRBV10-3	-	TRBD1	TRBJ1-5	CAISVFWTGGGQPQHF	TGTGCCATCAGTGTCTTTTGGACAGGGGGCGGTCAGCCCCAGCATTTT
TRBV6-1	-	-	TRBJ1-2	CASSEYIGYTF	TGTGCCAGCAGTGAATACATTGGCTACACCTTC
TRBV7-9	-	TRBD2	TRBJ2-1	CASSLETSGSSYNEQFF	TGTGCCAGCAGCTTGGAGACTAGCGGGAGCTCCTACAATGAGCAGTTCTTC
TRBV18	-	-	TRBJ1-5	CASSRGQNQPQHF	TGTGCCAGCTCAAGAGGGCAGAATCAGCCCCAGCATTTT
TRBV27	-	TRBD1	TRBJ1-6	CASSSGDRAAYNSPLHF	TGTGCCAGCAGTTCGGGGGACAGGGCAGCCTATAATTCACCCCTCCACTTT
TRBV6-6	-	-	TRBJ1-1	CASSSQGGNTEAFF	TGTGCCAGCAGTTCACAGGGCGGGAACACTGAAGCTTTCTTT
TRBV4-3	-	-	TRBJ1-1	CASSQVGGNTEAFF	TGCGCCAGCAGCCAGGTGGGAGGGAACACTGAAGCTTTCTTT
TRBV5-6	-	-	TRBJ2-7	CASSLLNSYEQYF	TGTGCCAGCAGCTTGTTGAACAGCTACGAGCAGTACTTC
TRBV28	-	TRBD1	TRBJ1-5	CASRIRDRGAQPQHF	TGTGCCAGCAGGATCCGGGACAGGGGGGCTCAGCCCCAGCATTTT
TRBV5-1	-	TRBD1	TRBJ1-3	CASSLGGQGRAGNTIYF	TGCGCCAGCAGCTTGGGAGGACAGGGCCGAGCTGGAAACACCATATATTTT
TRBV29-1	-	TRBD1	TRBJ1-1	CSVDRPNTEAFF	TGCAGCGTGGACAGGCCGAACACTGAAGCTTTCTTT
TRBV2	-	-	TRBJ2-4	CASINREAKNIQYF	TGTGCCAGCATTAACAGGGAGGCCAAAAACATTCAGTACTTC
TRBV27	-	-	TRBJ1-6	CASSFFHSSNSPLHF	TGTGCCAGCAGTTTCTTCCACTCGTCCAATTCACCCCTCCACTTT
TRBV9	-	-	TRBJ2-3	CASSATTGGWDRYF	TGTGCCAGCAGCGCTACTACCGGGGGTTGGGATCGGTATTTT
TRBV27	-	TRBD1	TRBJ2-1	CASSLGTENEQFF	TGTGCCAGCAGCCTCGGGACAGAGAATGAGCAGTTCTTC
TRBV6-5	-	-	TRBJ2-2	CASSFDLAGTGELFF	TGTGCCAGCAGTTTTGACCTGGCGGGCACCGGGGAGCTGTTTTTT
TRBV5-5	-	-	TRBJ1-6	CASSRDKDHYNSPLHF	TGTGCCAGCAGCAGAGACAAAGACCATTATAATTCACCCCTCCACTTT
TRBV7-6	-	-	TRBJ1-1	CASSFSLNTEAFF	TGTGCCAGCAGCTTTTCTTTGAACACTGAAGCTTTCTTT
TRBV5-8	-	-	TRBJ1-1	CASSSRQTNTEAFF	TGTGCCAGCAGCTCCAGACAGACGAACACTGAAGCTTTCTTT
TRBV19	-	-	TRBJ1-5	CASSIEVQPQHF	TGTGCCAGTAGTATCGAGGTCCAGCCCCAGCATTTT
TRBV6-1	-	-	TRBJ2-2	CASSELLVGLNTGELFF	TGTGCCAGCAGTGAATTACTAGTGGGGTTGAACACCGGGGAGCTGTTTTTT
TRBV10-1	-	-	TRBJ2-3	CASSDRLTDTQYF	TGCGCCAGCAGTGATAGACTCACAGATACGCAGTATTTT
TRBV4-2	-	TRBD2	TRBJ2-7	CASSLGGKTSPYEQYF	TGTGCCAGCAGCCTGGGGGGAAAGACTAGCCCGTACGAGCAGTACTTC